These 12 T cell receptor beta chains were all obtained from the same sample, sequenced in a study of shared clonotypes between healthy human individuals. TCRdb's table, derived via immunoSEQ multiplex PCR, lists solely in-frame clones and lacks some. The table records about 1 million clones, about 75% of them present only once. Sequencing was performed on memory CD4+ T cells sorted from blood. Noted subset: CD45RA-negative fraction. Every receptor here comes from a man aged 18 to 29 in good health.

V usage is TRBV5-1 and J usage is TRBJ2-7, with 9 nucleotides matching TRBD1. Germline CDR1 is SGHRS and CDR2 is YFSETQ. Trimming cost V 7 bases and J 0 bases; bases outside gene matches: 5. This CDR3 spans 14 amino acids. CDR3 sequence reads: CASRQGGPSYEQYF. The CDR3 region has the DNA TGCGCCAGCCGACAGGGGGGCCCCTCCTACGAGCAGTACTTC. Full variable domain (rest looked up from reference TRBV5-1 and TRBJ2-7): KAGVTQTPRYLIKTRGQQVTLSCSPISGHRSVSWYQQTPGQGLQFLFEYFSETQRNKGNFPGRFSGRQFSNSRSEMNVSTLELGDSALYLCASRQGGPSYEQYFGPGTRLTVT.

The chain links TRBV2 to TRBJ1-6, with D possibly TRBD1 on 6 matching bases. Looked up from germline, CDR1 is SNHLY and CDR2 is FYNNEI. This CDR3 spans 18 amino acids. The V gene lost 4 bases and the J gene lost 0 bases, with 16 bases spanning the gap. CDR3 DNA sequence: TGTGCCAGCAGTGCAGGGGACCGAAGTAGCTCCTATAATTCACCCCTCCACTTT. It translates to CASSAGDRSSSYNSPLHF.

The CDR3 region has the DNA TGTGCCAGCAGCGTAGTGGCACACACTGAAGCTTTCTTT. This sequence encodes CASSVVAHTEAFF. The chain is built from TRBV9 and TRBJ1-1; D not certain. V was clipped by 0 bases and J by 3 bases, with 6 bases between them. This CDR3 comprises 13 residues. CDR1 and CDR2 from the germline V gene are SGDLS and YYNGEE. Full variable domain (remainder filled in from reference TRBV9 and TRBJ1-1): DSGVTQTPKHLITATGQRVTLRCSPRSGDLSVYWYQQSLDQGLQFLIQYYNGEERAKGNILERFSAQQFPDLHSELNLSSLELGDSALYFCASSVVAHTEAFFGQGTRLTVV.

The V and J genes are TRBV5-1 and TRBJ1-6; tentatively, D is TRBD1 (6 bases). Trimming removed 0 bases from V and 7 bases from J, with 17 bases in between. Germline V gives CDR1 SGHRS, CDR2 YFSETQ. CDR3 length equals 17 residues. The CDR3 DNA follows: TGCGCCAGCAGCTTGGAGGTTGGGGGCTGGGGGAATTCACCCCTCCACTTT. Its protein is CASSLEVGGWGNSPLHF.

The CDR3 here is CASSIGAGPNQPQHF. CDR3 DNA sequence: TGTGCCAGTAGTATTGGGGCGGGGCCCAATCAGCCCCAGCATTTT. The chain recombines TRBV19 with TRBJ1-5; TRBD1 might be the D (5 bases). Trimming stripped 3 bases from V and 3 bases from J, with 12 bases between. CDR3 size: 15 residues. CDR1 is LNHDA and CDR2 is SQIVND in the germline V gene (reference sequence).

This clone was seen only once. The chain joins TRBV2 to TRBJ2-1; D gene unclear. Between the trimmed V and J ends, which lost 3 bases and 6 bases, there was a span of 15 bases. The CDR3 has 15 amino acids. The germline V gene encodes CDR1 SNHLY and CDR2 FYNNEI. CDR3 in DNA: TGTGCCAGCAGTGATCTTATTATGGGCGGCAATGAGCAGTTCTTC. Protein: CASSDLIMGGNEQFF.

Concerning this clone: This sample includes further DNA sequences coding for the same CDR3. The chain is built from TRBV5-1 and TRBJ2-2; D uncertain. There are 12 residues in the CDR3. From germline, CDR1 is SGHRS and CDR2 YFSETQ. The germline V and J ends were trimmed by 5 bases and 1 base, with 3 bases remaining between them. The CDR3 DNA is TGCGCCAGCAGGGGGAACACCGGGGAGCTGTTTTTT. Its translation: CASRGNTGELFF.

There are many counts of this clone. The same CDR3 also results from other DNA sequences found in this sample. The chain joins TRBV20-1 to TRBJ1-2, with a possible D match to TRBD1 (5 bases). Trimming removed 1 base from V and 8 bases from J, with 8 bases in between. The CDR3 contains 11 residues. Germline V lookup: CDR1 DFQATT, CDR2 SNEGSKA (reference sequence). The CDR3 DNA reads as TGCAGTGCTAGAGGGGGCGTAGGCTACACCTTC. Protein product: CSARGGVGYTF.

The genes are TRBV29-1 and TRBJ2-4; D ambiguous. Germline lookup yields CDR1 SQVTM and CDR2 ANQGSEA. This CDR3 spans 11 amino acids. Trimming shortened V by 3 bases and J by 7 bases, and 7 bases separated the two germline ends. The CDR3 DNA sequence: TGCAGCGTTGACCCCGGGAACATTCAGTACTTC. As protein: CSVDPGNIQYF.

This clone was found once. The chain carries TRBV28 and TRBJ2-7; possibly TRBD1 for D (6 bases). This CDR3 comprises 12 residues. Trimming took 6 bases from V and 6 from J, leaving 12 bases between them. The germline CDR1 and CDR2 sequences are MDHEN and SYDVKM. CDR3 sequence: CASSSDRLEQYF. The CDR3 DNA follows: TGTGCCAGCAGCTCAGACAGGCTCGAGCAGTACTTC.

The chain employs TRBV15 and TRBJ2-7; 7 bases agree with TRBD2. In germline, CDR1 is LNHNV, CDR2 YYDKDF (reference sequence). V was pared by 5 bases and J by 6 bases, with 10 bases of the junction left unmatched. The CDR3 is 14 residues long. CDR3 nucleotide sequence: TGTGCCACCAGCGCGGGGGTGGGGCATGGCGAGCAGTACTTC. Translation: CATSAGVGHGEQYF.

This chain links TRBV2 with TRBJ2-1; 8 nucleotides align to TRBD1. The ends lost 5 bases at V and 1 base at J; junction bases unmatched: 7. The CDR3 runs to 16 residues. Germline CDR1 SNHLY, CDR2 FYNNEI. The CDR3 DNA reads as TGTGCCAGCAGTCGGGACAGGATTGGTTCCTACAATGAGCAGTTCTTC. Protein sequence: CASSRDRIGSYNEQFF.